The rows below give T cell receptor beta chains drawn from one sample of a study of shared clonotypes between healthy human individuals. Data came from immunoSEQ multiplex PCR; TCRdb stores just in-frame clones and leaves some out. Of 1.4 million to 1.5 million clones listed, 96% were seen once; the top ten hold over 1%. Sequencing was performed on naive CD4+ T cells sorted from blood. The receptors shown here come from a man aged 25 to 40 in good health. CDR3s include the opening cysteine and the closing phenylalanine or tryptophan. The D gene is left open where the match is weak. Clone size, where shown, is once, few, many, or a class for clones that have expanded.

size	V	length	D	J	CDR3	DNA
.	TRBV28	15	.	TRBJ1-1	CASSRTPGRNTEAFF	TGTGCCAGCAGCCGGACACCGGGGCGGAACACTGAAGCTTTCTTT
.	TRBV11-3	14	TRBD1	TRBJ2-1	CASSLRDRGGTQFF	TGTGCCAGCAGCTTGAGGGACAGGGGTGGGACGCAGTTCTTC
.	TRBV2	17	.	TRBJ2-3	CASSELGGFHGTDTQYF	TGTGCCAGCAGTGAATTGGGTGGGTTCCACGGCACAGATACGCAGTATTTT
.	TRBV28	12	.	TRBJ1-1	CASSLTRNLAFF	TGTGCCAGCAGTTTAACCCGGAACCTAGCTTTCTTT
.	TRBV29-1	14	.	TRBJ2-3	CSVGAIVSTDTQYF	TGCAGCGTTGGGGCGATAGTTAGCACAGATACGCAGTATTTT
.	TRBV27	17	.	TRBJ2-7	CASSLFSPGSGPYEQYF	TGTGCCAGCAGTTTATTCTCCCCGGGCTCCGGACCCTACGAGCAGTACTTC
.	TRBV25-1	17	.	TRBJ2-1	CASSESGGRSSYNEQFF	TGTGCCAGCAGTGAATCTGGTGGGAGAAGCTCCTACAATGAGCAGTTCTTC
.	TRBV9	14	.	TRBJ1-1	CASSSRPSNTEAFF	TGTGCCAGCAGCTCCCGACCGTCGAACACTGAAGCTTTCTTT
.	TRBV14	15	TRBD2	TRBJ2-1	CASSQGLAVYNEQFF	TGTGCCAGCAGCCAAGGACTAGCGGTATACAATGAGCAGTTCTTC
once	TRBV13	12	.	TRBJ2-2	CASSLRLGELFF	TGTGCCAGCAGCTTAAGACTCGGGGAGCTGTTTTTT